These 2 T cell receptor beta chains came from one sample sequenced in a study of T cells after yellow fever vaccination. TCRdb passed the 5' RACE reads through MiXCR, listing each CDR3 protein once. This table holds approximately 150,000 distinct CDR3 sequences, 7% to 10% found once. Material: CD8+ T cells sorted from PBMCs, obtained 45 days after the yellow fever booster vaccination. The receptors shown here come from a young man who received the YFV17D yellow fever vaccine.

There are a few counts of this clonotype. The V and J genes are TRBV6-5 and TRBJ1-1, with 8 positions matching TRBD1. V was pared by 0 bases and J by 9 bases, with 3 bases of the junction left unmatched. The CDR3 length is 13 residues. Germline V lookup: CDR1 MNHEY, CDR2 SVGAGI. CDR3 region: CASSYSQGAKAFF. The CDR3 region has the DNA TGTGCCAGCAGTTACTCGCAGGGGGCGAAAGCTTTCTTT.

This clonotype was seen a few times. The chain employs TRBV24-1 and TRBJ2-3; 7 bases line up with TRBD1. Looked up from germline, CDR1 is KGHDR and CDR2 is SFDVKD. The length of the CDR3 is 15 residues. Losses at the gene ends were 4 bases for V and 3 bases for J; bases not matched to a gene: 6. CDR3 sequence reads: CATSDPGQFTDTQYF. The CDR3 region has the DNA TGTGCCACCAGTGACCCGGGACAGTTTACAGATACGCAGTATTTT.